This T cell receptor (beta chain) was sequenced during a study of CXCR3-negative and CXCR3-positive naive CD8 T cells. Overall study: Every library held about 1.5 +/- 0.3 million TRB reads, and the total came to around 150 million. Study results and limitations: Naive cells, whether CXCR3-negative or CXCR3-positive, had similar TRBV-TRBJ usage, while memory cells differed. CXCR3-positive naive cells carried more hydrophobic TRB CDR3s than CXCR3-negative naive cells did.

CD45RO-CCR7+CD27+CD95- characterized naive CD8+ T cells. The TRB libraries of cDNA were built by UMI-labeled 5' RACE. TCRdb reprocessed the 5' RACE reads and stores each CDR3 protein as one record, lacking DNA. This sample's table reports about 130,000 distinct CDR3 sequences. This CDR3 is 15 amino acids long. Germline V lookup: CDR1 LNHNV, CDR2 YYDKDF (reference sequence). With regard to this clonotype: The antigen remains unidentified.

V gene TRBV15 combines with J gene TRBJ1-6; TCRdb designates TRBD1, a call that cannot be tested without DNA. Sequenced: naive CXCR3- CD8+ T cells from blood. The subset is: CD45RO-CCR7+CD27+CD95- naive CD8+ T cells lacking CXCR3 (TNR3-). The sequence derives from a human donor in good health. Some clones in this sample may be carry-over from other donors' samples. CDR3: CATSRDPGQASPLHF.